This TCR beta chain was sequenced for a study of blood T cell repertoires in COVID-19. The wider study: T cells, B-cell-depleted T cells, or PBMCs supplied cDNA or gDNA.

Per the original methods: Reference gene primer amplification gave nucleated cell count estimates. Libraries were prepared by immunoSEQ multiplex PCR; TCRdb keeps only in-frame clonotypes and omits some of them. V, J and clone size are taken as reported in that table, and D and trimming were inferred from the DNA itself. The data hold 300,000 to 400,000 clones, with 88% observed a single time. Losses at the gene ends were 5 bases for V and 4 bases for J; bases not matched to a gene: 1. Per the germline V gene, CDR1 is KGHDR and CDR2 is SFDVKD. The CDR3 has 13 amino acids. Cohort assignment relied on participant-reported clinical history. Turning to this clone: The sample holds other DNA sequences that translate to the same CDR3.

Sequencing was done on a sample of PBMCs or T cells enriched from blood (not recorded which). This receptor was obtained from a woman in her thirties with acute COVID-19. This chain connects TRBV24-1 to TRBJ1-5, with 7 bases aligning to TRBD1. CDR3 nucleotide sequence: TGTGCCACCAGTGCAGGGGGAAATCAGCCCCAGCATTTT. It codes for CATSAGGNQPQHF.